These 27 T cell receptor beta chains were all obtained from the same sample, sequenced in a study of CDR3 diversity in severe acne. TCRdb used MiXCR to reprocess the PCR reads, holding one entry per CDR3 protein. The sample yields 79,000 or so distinct CDR3 sequences, around 47% seen once. The specimen was blood. These receptors were collected from a male donor with severe acne vulgaris.

The V gene is TRBV2, the J gene TRBJ2-3, with TRBD2 matching over 12 bases. The CDR3 runs to 16 residues. Per the germline V gene, CDR1 is SNHLY and CDR2 is FYNNEI. V lost 5 bases, J lost 3 bases, and 6 bases stayed unmatched. The CDR3 loop is CASSRLAGVGTDTQYF. Here the CDR3 DNA reads TGTGCCAGCAGTCGACTAGCGGGAGTAGGTACAGATACGCAGTATTTT.

This clonotype was picked up a small number of times. The chain combines TRBV7-9 with TRBJ2-3; D is undetermined. Germline V gene lookup returns CDR1 SEHNR and CDR2 FQNEAQ (reference sequence). The CDR3 is 15 amino acids. Trimming removed 2 bases at V and 0 bases at J, with 9 bases between. In DNA, the CDR3 is TGTGCCAGCAGCTTAAGAGGCGGCAGCACAGATACGCAGTATTTT. Amino acids: CASSLRGGSTDTQYF.

This clonotype has just one count. The CDR3 DNA reads as TGTGCCAGCAGCTTAGATCGGGCGGGTGCCTACGAGCAGTACTTC. Encoded protein: CASSLDRAGAYEQYF. The chain combines TRBV5-5 with TRBJ2-7, with a tentative D call TRBD2 (5 bases). Germline V gene sequence: CDR1 SGHKS, CDR2 YYEKEE (reference sequence). This CDR3 contains 15 residues. Trimming took off 2 bases at V and 2 bases at J, with 14 bases between the two ends.

The chain recombines TRBV10-3 with TRBJ1-1; D ambiguous. Germline CDR1 and CDR2: ENHRY and SYGVKD. The CDR3 has 12 amino acids. Between the trimmed V and J ends, which lost 4 bases and 1 base, there was a span of 4 bases. CDR3: CAISGGNTEAFF. CDR3 nucleotides: TGTGCCATCAGTGGTGGGAACACTGAAGCTTTCTTT.

There are many counts of this clonotype. The gene calls are TRBV10-2 and TRBJ2-7; 11 positions match TRBD1. Germline V CDR1 and CDR2: WSHSY, SAAADI. The CDR3 extends over 13 amino acids. The V segment lost 6 bases and the J segment 9 bases; nucleotides outside the gene matches: 7. This chain's CDR3 is CASRGPGTGGQYF. CDR3 in DNA: TGCGCCAGCAGGGGGCCCGGGACAGGGGGGCAGTACTTC.

This clonotype was recorded at least ten times. This chain connects TRBV4-1 to TRBJ1-6; D gene unclear. Trimming stripped 1 base from V and 11 bases from J, with 18 bases between. The CDR3 sequence is 16 residues long. Per germline, CDR1 MGHRA and CDR2 YSYEKL. The CDR3 is CASSQVPSPSGPPLHF. The CDR3 nucleotides are TGCGCCAGCAGCCAAGTCCCCTCGCCGTCTGGCCCACCCCTCCACTTT.

V and J are TRBV6-5 and TRBJ2-7; 8 bases align to TRBD1. Germline loops: CDR1 MNHEY, CDR2 SVGAGI. J gave up 5 bases and V 6 bases, and 3 bases lay outside the gene matches. The CDR3 has 12 amino acids. CDR3 loop: CASRDRVDEQYF. Here the CDR3 DNA reads TGTGCCAGCAGGGACAGGGTGGACGAGCAGTACTTC.

The sample holds many counts of this clonotype. This chain links TRBV20-1 with TRBJ1-5; D is perhaps TRBD1 (6 bases). V was shortened by 0 bases and J by 4 bases, with 16 bases between the two germline ends. Per the germline V gene, CDR1 is DFQATT and CDR2 is SNEGSKA (reference sequence). The CDR3 contains 16 residues. The CDR3 is CSAREVGGLVNQPQHF. The DNA of the CDR3 is TGCAGTGCTAGAGAAGTCGGGGGCCTAGTGAATCAGCCCCAGCATTTT.

V usage is TRBV24-1 and J usage is TRBJ2-5, with a tentative D call TRBD1 (6 bases). V was shortened by 3 bases and J by 2 bases, with 12 bases between the two germline ends. This CDR3 has 15 residues. The germline V gene encodes CDR1 KGHDR and CDR2 SFDVKD. The chain's CDR3 is CATSDPRTDQETQYF. CDR3 DNA: TGTGCCACCAGTGATCCAAGGACAGATCAAGAGACCCAGTACTTC.

CDR3 protein: CASSYGSPSGNTIYF. The DNA for the CDR3 is TGTGCCAGCAGTTACGGGTCACCATCTGGAAACACCATATATTTT. V gene TRBV6-5 combines with J gene TRBJ1-3; D is undetermined. Looked up from germline, CDR1 is MNHEY and CDR2 is SVGAGI. The CDR3 spans 15 residues. Trimming took 2 bases from V and 1 from J, leaving 9 bases between them.

Ten or more counts support this clonotype. This chain uses TRBV6-5 with TRBJ2-5; 13 bases fit TRBD2. The germline CDR1 and CDR2 sequences are MNHEY and SVGAGI. This CDR3 region has 16 residues. Unmatched junction bases numbered 9, after V lost 6 bases and J lost 5 bases. In DNA, the CDR3 is TGTGCCAGCAGCCGCGGACTAGCGGGAGTATGGGAGACCCAGTACTTC. The encoded protein is CASSRGLAGVWETQYF.

The rearrangement links TRBV5-1 to TRBJ2-2, with 8 positions matching TRBD2. Germline V gene lookup returns CDR1 SGHRS and CDR2 YFSETQ. The CDR3 runs to 15 residues. The V gene end was trimmed by 5 bases and the J gene end by 2 bases; junction bases not matched to a gene: 5. CDR3 residues: CASRLAEGNTGELFF. The DNA of the CDR3 is TGCGCCAGCAGACTAGCGGAAGGAAACACCGGGGAGCTGTTTTTT.

This clonotype appeared many times. The chain employs TRBV11-2 and TRBJ2-5, with D possibly matching TRBD2 (5 bases). The CDR3 runs 16 residues. Trimming removed 5 bases at V and 0 bases at J, with 16 bases between. From germline, CDR1 is SGHAT and CDR2 FQNNGV. The CDR3 protein is CASSPRLSSYQETQYF. CDR3 nucleotide sequence: TGTGCCAGCAGCCCTCGACTAAGCTCGTACCAAGAGACCCAGTACTTC.

The sample holds a few counts of this clonotype. The chain joins TRBV10-3 to TRBJ2-7; D perhaps matches TRBD1 (5 bases). Germline assignment: CDR1 ENHRY and CDR2 SYGVKD. Trimming removed 0 bases from V and 0 bases from J, with 6 bases in between. The CDR3 is 14 amino acids. CDR3 nucleotides: TGTGCCATCAGTGAGTCGACAGTCTCCTACGAGCAGTACTTC. This codes for CAISESTVSYEQYF.

This clonotype was counted ten times or more. The rearrangement joins TRBV7-9 to TRBJ1-1, with D uncertain. V lost 1 base and J 2 bases, leaving 14 bases between the germline ends. The CDR3 covers 16 residues. Germline V gene data show CDR1 as SEHNR and CDR2 as FQNEAQ (reference sequence). The CDR3 DNA sequence: TGTGCCAGCAGCTTAGTTCAAGCGGGGATTAACACTGAAGCTTTCTTT. This gives the protein CASSLVQAGINTEAFF.

This clonotype turned up a few times. This chain uses TRBV2 with TRBJ1-6; D not certain. The CDR3 contains 15 residues. Germline CDR1 and CDR2: SNHLY and FYNNEI. Trimming cost V 9 bases and J 10 bases, with 22 bases left between them. The CDR3 bases are TGTGCCAGAGGTACAGACGCGGGAGCTAACTCACCCCTCCACTTT. The encoded protein is CARGTDAGANSPLHF.

The sample holds one count of this clonotype. This chain joins TRBV12-3 or TRBV12-4 and TRBJ2-7; no definite D call. V lost 2 bases and J 7 bases, leaving 6 bases between the germline ends. The CDR3 sequence is 11 residues long. As DNA, the CDR3 is TGTGCCAGCAGTTTATCCGGGGAGCAGTACTTC. Protein: CASSLSGEQYF.

At least ten counts were recorded for this clonotype. This chain joins TRBV20-1 and TRBJ1-6, with TRBD1 identical over 9 bases. The CDR3 is made up of 16 amino acids. Germline V gene lookup returns CDR1 DFQATT and CDR2 SNEGSKA (reference sequence). After removal of 2 bases from V and 8 bases from J, the junction contained 10 bases not matched to a gene. CDR3 in amino acids: CSARLIQGAGDSPLHF. The CDR3 bases are TGCAGTGCTAGACTTATACAGGGGGCTGGGGATTCACCCCTCCACTTT.

J is TRBJ2-5 and V is TRBV15; 8 bases agree with TRBD2. Looked up from germline, CDR1 is LNHNV and CDR2 is YYDKDF (reference sequence). V was clipped by 3 bases and J by 4 bases; unmatched bases: 10. The CDR3 totals 16 residues. For the CDR3, the DNA is TGTGCCACCAGCAGGAGGGGCTGGGCGGGAGGAGAGACCCAGTACTTC. It codes for CATSRRGWAGGETQYF.

V usage is TRBV18 and J usage is TRBJ2-5; 7 bases line up with TRBD1. The CDR3 covers 15 residues. Germline-derived CDR1 and CDR2 are KGHSH and LQKENI. Trimming removed 1 base from V and 6 bases from J; junction bases left unmatched: 8. The CDR3 DNA reads as TGTGCCAGCTCACCACAGACAGGGACGCGGAAGACCCAGTACTTC. Its translation is CASSPQTGTRKTQYF.

The chain links TRBV25-1 to TRBJ2-7, with D perhaps assigned TRBD1 or TRBD2 (5 bases each). Germline CDR1 reads MGHDK; CDR2 reads SYGVNS. V lost 4 bases and J lost 5, with 15 bases in between. The CDR3 extends over 14 amino acids. Here the CDR3 reads CASSAYRDGDEQYF. Written as DNA, the CDR3 is TGTGCCAGCAGTGCTTACCGGGACGGGGACGAGCAGTACTTC.

This clonotype was counted many times. This chain uses TRBV29-1 with TRBJ1-1, with 8 positions matching TRBD1. The CDR3 length is 15 residues. The trim removed 4 bases at V and 1 base at J, leaving 8 bases unmatched. The germline V gene has CDR1 SQVTM and CDR2 ANQGSEA. CDR3 bases: TGCAGCGTTGGGTTGCAGGGGGCGACGAACACTGAAGCTTTCTTT. Its protein is CSVGLQGATNTEAFF.

The chain carries TRBV25-1 and TRBJ1-4, with unresolved D. Germline CDR1 and CDR2: MGHDK and SYGVNS. This CDR3 is built from 15 residues. Trimming left V 3 bases short and J 3 bases short, with 11 bases between. The chain's CDR3 is CASSDRPGANEKLFF. CDR3 nucleotide sequence: TGTGCCAGCAGTGATCGTCCAGGCGCTAATGAAAAACTGTTTTTT.

Comment on this clonotype: This could be a read error, since a much larger clone is one nucleotide away. The rearrangement joins TRBV20-1 to TRBJ1-5; D gene uncertain. The CDR3 runs to 13 residues. Per the germline V gene, CDR1 is DFQATT and CDR2 is SNEGSKA (reference sequence). Written as DNA, the CDR3 is TGCAGTGCTAGCCTTATGGGCCATCAGTCCCAGCATTTT. This translates into CSASLMGHQSQHF.

The V gene is TRBV15, the J gene TRBJ1-2, with D maybe TRBD1 (5 bases). V lost 3 bases and J 2 bases, leaving 7 bases between the germline ends. Germline values: CDR1 LNHNV, CDR2 YYDKDF (reference sequence). The length of the CDR3 is 13 residues. CDR3 protein: CATSRRDNYGYTF. Written as DNA, the CDR3 is TGTGCCACCAGCAGGCGGGACAACTATGGCTACACCTTC.

This clonotype was recorded once. A much more abundant neighbour one base away suggests this may be a read error. V gene TRBV7-2 combines with J gene TRBJ1-3; TRBD1 agrees at 7 bases. There are 17 residues in the CDR3. CDR1 and CDR2 from the germline V gene are SGHTA and FQGNSA. The CDR3 DNA reads TGTGCCAGCAGCTTTGCCCCTCAGGGGGGCTCTGGAAACGCCATATATTTT. Its protein product is CASSFAPQGGSGNAIYF.

There are many counts of this clonotype. The chain joins TRBV20-1 to TRBJ2-7, with D perhaps matching TRBD1 (5 bases). The CDR3 length is 13 residues. V lost 2 bases and J lost 2, with 10 bases in between. Germline-derived CDR1 and CDR2 are DFQATT and SNEGSKA (reference sequence). The DNA of the CDR3 is TGCAGTGCTAGACGCGACAGTACCTACGAGCAGTACTTC. Amino acid sequence: CSARRDSTYEQYF.